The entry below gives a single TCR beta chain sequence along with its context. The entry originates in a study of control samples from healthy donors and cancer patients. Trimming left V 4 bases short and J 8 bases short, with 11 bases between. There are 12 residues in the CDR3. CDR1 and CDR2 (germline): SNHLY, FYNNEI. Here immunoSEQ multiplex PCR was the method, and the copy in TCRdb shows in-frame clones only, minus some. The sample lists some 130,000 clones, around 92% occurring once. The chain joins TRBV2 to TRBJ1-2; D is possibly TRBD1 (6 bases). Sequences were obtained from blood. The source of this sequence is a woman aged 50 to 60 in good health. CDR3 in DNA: TGTGCCAGCAGTGGGGGGGGCAACGGCTACACCTTC. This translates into CASSGGGNGYTF.